This is a list of T cell receptor beta chains from one sample in a study of T cell responses to AZD1222 COVID-19 vaccine. This table comes from immunoSEQ multiplex PCR, and its TCRdb copy is limited to in-frame clones, with some not included. The data show 72,000 or so clones, approximately 90% seen once. Here the sequenced sample was peripheral blood, taken 28 days after the second AZD1222 dose. Receptor source: an adult who received the AZD1222 COVID-19 vaccine. The CDR3 runs from the conserved cysteine through the conserved F or W. The order of the fields is J gene, clone size, V gene, D gene, CDR3 protein, CDR3 DNA. The D gene is left open where the match is weak. Some rows mark clone size as missing; the rest say once, few, many or name a class of expanded clone.

TRBJ1-1 - TRBV6-1 - CASSESSNPEAFF TGTGCCAGCAGTGAAAGCAGTAATCCCGAAGCTTTCTTT
TRBJ1-1 - TRBV7-2 TRBD1 CASSLAGTGLRRAFF TGTGCCAGCAGCTTAGCCGGGACAGGGTTGAGAAGAGCTTTCTTT
TRBJ1-6 - TRBV6-5 TRBD1 CASSWDSNSPLHF TGTGCCAGCAGTTGGGACAGTAATTCACCCCTCCACTTT
TRBJ1-3 - TRBV6-5 - CASSYSWVVGNTIYF TGTGCCAGCAGTTACTCGTGGGTGGTAGGAAACACCATATATTTT
TRBJ2-7 - TRBV20-1 - CSASRGRTYEQYF TGCAGTGCTAGTCGGGGGAGGACCTACGAGCAGTACTTC
TRBJ1-3 - TRBV12-5 - CASGLGGGNTIYF TGTGCTAGTGGTTTGGGCGGTGGAAACACCATATATTTT
TRBJ1-4 - TRBV5-1 - CASSLGQSNEKLFF TGCGCCAGCAGCTTGGGACAGAGCAATGAAAAACTGTTTTTT
TRBJ2-7 - TRBV18 TRBD1 CASSPRIDRGEQYF TGTGCCAGCTCACCGCGCATCGACAGGGGCGAGCAGTACTTC
TRBJ2-7 - TRBV9 - CASSVGGSPEQYF TGTGCCAGCAGCGTAGGAGGAAGTCCCGAGCAGTACTTC
TRBJ2-7 - TRBV21-1 - CASSNSETSGPRYEQYF TGTGCCAGCAGCAATAGCGAGACTAGCGGGCCCCGCTACGAGCAGTACTTC
TRBJ1-3 few TRBV7-9 - CASSLRRGSGNTIYF TGTGCCAGCAGCCTCCGGAGGGGCTCTGGAAACACCATATATTTT
TRBJ2-2 - TRBV18 TRBD2 CASSPPGLTSGSGELFF TGTGCCAGCTCACCACCGGGGCTGACTAGCGGGAGCGGGGAGCTGTTTTTT
TRBJ2-1 - TRBV5-4 - CASSLMQPGSIHGHEQFF TGTGCCAGCAGCTTGATGCAACCAGGGTCAATTCACGGGCATGAGCAGTTCTTC
TRBJ1-3 - TRBV25-1 - CASSAGHSGNTIYF TGTGCCAGCAGTGCGGGCCACTCTGGAAACACCATATATTTT
TRBJ1-1 - TRBV5-1 - CASSLKGDTEAFF TGCGCCAGCAGCTTAAAGGGAGACACTGAAGCTTTCTTT
TRBJ2-7 - TRBV12-5 TRBD1 CASGLVRQGVTAYEQYF TGTGCTAGTGGTTTGGTGCGACAGGGGGTCACCGCCTACGAGCAGTACTTC
TRBJ2-2 - TRBV6-5 - CASSKQEMNTGELFF TGTGCCAGCAGTAAACAAGAAATGAACACCGGGGAGCTGTTTTTT
TRBJ2-3 - TRBV9 TRBD1 CASSVVGQGANTDTQYF TGTGCCAGCAGCGTAGTGGGGCAGGGGGCGAACACAGATACGCAGTATTTT
TRBJ1-1 - TRBV6-2/TRBV6-3 - CASSYKVSGVYRQNTEAFF TGTGCCAGCAGTTATAAGGTCAGCGGGGTGTACCGACAGAACACTGAAGCTTTCTTT
TRBJ2-7 - TRBV7-2 - CASSKGGSLSYEQYF TGTGCCAGCAGCAAGGGGGGCAGCCTAAGCTACGAGCAGTACTTC
TRBJ1-2 - TRBV5-1 TRBD1 CASSFRGDYDRGQRGYTF TGCGCCAGCAGCTTTAGGGGTGATTACGACAGGGGGCAGAGGGGCTACACCTTC
TRBJ2-1 - TRBV7-2 - CASSRDINEQFF TGTGCCAGCAGCCGTGACATTAATGAGCAGTTCTTC